This T cell receptor beta chain was obtained from a study of blood T cell repertoires in COVID-19. V lost 3 bases to trimming and J lost 7 bases; unmatched junction nucleotides: 14. Germline V gene data show CDR1 as SGHDT and CDR2 as YYEEEE. This CDR3 contains 16 residues. Repertoires were generated with immunoSEQ multiplex PCR, while TCRdb's copy carries only in-frame clones and drops some. This sample has fewer than 150,000 clones, with 88% found just once. The sequencing input was peripheral blood. The rearrangement links TRBV5-6 to TRBJ2-7, with 9 bases identical to TRBD1. This clonotype was sampled from a middle-aged man with active or convalescent COVID-19. The CDR3 coding sequence is TGTGCCAGCAGCTCCCTTGACAGGGGGGAAGCGGAAGAGCAGTACTTC. It encodes CASSSLDRGEAEEQYF.